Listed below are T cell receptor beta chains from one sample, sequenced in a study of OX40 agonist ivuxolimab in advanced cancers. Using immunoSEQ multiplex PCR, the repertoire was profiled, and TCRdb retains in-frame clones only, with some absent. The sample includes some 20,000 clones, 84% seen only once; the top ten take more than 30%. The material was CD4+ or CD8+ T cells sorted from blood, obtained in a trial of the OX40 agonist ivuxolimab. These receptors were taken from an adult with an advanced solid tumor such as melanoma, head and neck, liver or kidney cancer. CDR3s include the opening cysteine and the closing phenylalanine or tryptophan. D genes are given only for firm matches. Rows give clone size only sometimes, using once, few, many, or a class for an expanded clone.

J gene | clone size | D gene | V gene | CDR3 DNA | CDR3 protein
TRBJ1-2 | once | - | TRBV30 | TGTGCCTGGAGTGTACGAAGGGAACGTCGGGGCTACACCTTC | CAWSVRRERRGYTF
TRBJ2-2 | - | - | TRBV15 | TGTGCCACCAGCAAAGGAACAGGCGGAGTAGGGAACACCGGGGAGCTGTTTTTT | CATSKGTGGVGNTGELFF
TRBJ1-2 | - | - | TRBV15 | TGTGCCACCAGCAAGGGGTCGGCGGAGAACTATGGCTACACCTTC | CATSKGSAENYGYTF
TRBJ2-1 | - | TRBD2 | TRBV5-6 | TGTGCCAGCAGCTTGGCCGATAGAGCGGGAGGGCCCGATGAGCAGTTCTTC | CASSLADRAGGPDEQFF
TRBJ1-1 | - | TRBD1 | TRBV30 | TGTGCCTGGAGTGCCGGGACAGGAAACACTGAAGCTTTCTTT | CAWSAGTGNTEAFF
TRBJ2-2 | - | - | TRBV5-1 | TGCGCCAGCAGCTTTCTAGCCACCGGGGAGCTGTTTTTT | CASSFLATGELFF
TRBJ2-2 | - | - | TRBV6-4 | TGTGCCAGCAGTGGAACCGGGGGCCTGTCCGGGGAGCTGTTTTTT | CASSGTGGLSGELFF
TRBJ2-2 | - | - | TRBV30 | TGTGCCTGGAGCGGGAGCATCTACACCGGGGAGCTGTTTTTT | CAWSGSIYTGELFF
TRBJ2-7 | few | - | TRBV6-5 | TGTGCCAGCGCCGGAAGCTACGAGCAGTACTTC | CASAGSYEQYF
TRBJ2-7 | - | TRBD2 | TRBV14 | TGTGCCAGCAGCCTCTTAGCGGGAGGGCCGGGTGAGCAGTACTTC | CASSLLAGGPGEQYF
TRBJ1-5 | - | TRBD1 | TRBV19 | TGTGCCAGTAGGGGGGGGGACAGGGGAGGCAATCAGCCCCAGCATTTT | CASRGGDRGGNQPQHF
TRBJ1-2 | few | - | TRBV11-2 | TGTGCCAGCAGCTTTGACACGGTCGGCGGCTACACCTTC | CASSFDTVGGYTF
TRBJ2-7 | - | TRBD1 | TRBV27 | TGTGCCAGCAGTCGAAGAATAGGACAGGGAAACTACGAGCAGTACTTC | CASSRRIGQGNYEQYF
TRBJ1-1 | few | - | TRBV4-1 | TGCGCCAGCAGCGAAATACGCCAAGTGAACACTGAAGCTTTCTTT | CASSEIRQVNTEAFF
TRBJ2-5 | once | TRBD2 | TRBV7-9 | TGTGCCAGCAGCCTTAGCGGGGGGGCCTTGGAGACCCAGTACTTC | CASSLSGGALETQYF
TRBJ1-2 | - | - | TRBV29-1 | TGCAGCGTTGATAACAAGTCAGGATCCTATGGCTACACCTTC | CSVDNKSGSYGYTF
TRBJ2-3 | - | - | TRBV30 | TGTGCCTGTGAAACCGGTACGCTTGGCACAGATACGCAGTATTTT | CACETGTLGTDTQYF
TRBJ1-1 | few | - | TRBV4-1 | TGCGCCAGCAGCCGAGGAGTGGGGGGGCTTGGCACTGAAGCTTTCTTT | CASSRGVGGLGTEAFF
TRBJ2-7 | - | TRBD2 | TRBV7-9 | TGTGCCAGCAGCCGTTGGACTAGCGGGAAGGGCGTCGAGCAGTACTTC | CASSRWTSGKGVEQYF
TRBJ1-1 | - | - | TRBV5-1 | TGCGCCAGCAGCTTGGTGGGGGAATGGAGCACTGAAGCTTTCTTT | CASSLVGEWSTEAFF
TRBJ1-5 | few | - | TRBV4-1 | TGCGCCAGCAGCCGTGAGGGGCCGAATCAGCCCCAGCATTTT | CASSREGPNQPQHF
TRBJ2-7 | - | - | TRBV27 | TGTGCCAGCAGTTTTGGGTCGACGAGTTACGAGCAGTACTTC | CASSFGSTSYEQYF
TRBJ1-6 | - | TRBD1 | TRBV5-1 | TGCGCCAGCAGCTTGGGGGGACAGTATAATTCACCCCTCCACTTT | CASSLGGQYNSPLHF
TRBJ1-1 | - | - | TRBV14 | TGTGCCAGCAGCCGAGGACTGAACACTGAAGCTTTCTTT | CASSRGLNTEAFF
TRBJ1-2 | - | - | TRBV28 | TGTGCCAGCAGTTTCAACTCAGGTTCGGGGTACTATGGCTACACCTTC | CASSFNSGSGYYGYTF
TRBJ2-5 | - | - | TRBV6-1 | TGTGCCAGCCAGGAGAGGGCAACCTTTATACGGTACTTC | CASQERATFIRYF
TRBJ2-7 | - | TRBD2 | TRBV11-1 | TGTGCCAGCAGCTTAGGCGGGAGCTCCTACGAGCAGTACTTC | CASSLGGSSYEQYF
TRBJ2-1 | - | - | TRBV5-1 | TGCGCCAGCAGCTTGCAGGGCAATGAGCAGTTCTTC | CASSLQGNEQFF
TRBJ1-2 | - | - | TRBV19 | TGTGCCAGTAGTATGGGCGGCTACACCTTC | CASSMGGYTF
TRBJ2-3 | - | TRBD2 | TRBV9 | TGTGCCAGCAGCGTAGCGGCGGCGGGGGGGACAGATACGCAGTATTTT | CASSVAAAGGTDTQYF
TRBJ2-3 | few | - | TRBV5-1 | TGCGCCAGCAGCATGGACGGCAGTCCAGATACGCAGTATTTT | CASSMDGSPDTQYF
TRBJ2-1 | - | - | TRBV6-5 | TGTGCCAGCAGTTACCTTGGGGACCCCAATGAGCAGTTCTTC | CASSYLGDPNEQFF
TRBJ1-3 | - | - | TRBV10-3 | TGTGCCATCGGACAGCGAGCCAACTCTGGAAACACCATATATTTT | CAIGQRANSGNTIYF
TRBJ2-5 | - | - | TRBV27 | TGTGCCAGCAGTTTATCGATGGGAGAGACCCAGTACTTC | CASSLSMGETQYF
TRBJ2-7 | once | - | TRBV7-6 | TGTGCCAGCAGCTTAACGGACTCCTACGAGCAGTACTTC | CASSLTDSYEQYF
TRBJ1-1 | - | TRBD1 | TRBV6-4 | TGTGCCAGCAGTCCAACAGGGGGGAGGACTGAAGCTTTCTTT | CASSPTGGRTEAFF
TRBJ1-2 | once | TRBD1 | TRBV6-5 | TGTGCCAGCGGACAGGGCCATGGCTACACCTTC | CASGQGHGYTF
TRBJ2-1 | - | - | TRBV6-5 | TGTGCCAGCAGTTACCCCGGGGCCTCCTACAATGAGCAGTTCTTC | CASSYPGASYNEQFF
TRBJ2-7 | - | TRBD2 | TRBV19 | TGTGCCAGTAGTATCGGGACTAGCGGGAGCAGCTCCTACGAGCAGTACTTC | CASSIGTSGSSSYEQYF
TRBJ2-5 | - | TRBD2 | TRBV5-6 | TGTGCCAGCAGCTTAGCGGGGATCGAGACCCAGTACTTC | CASSLAGIETQYF
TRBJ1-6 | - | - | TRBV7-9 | TGTGCCAGCACCTCTAGCAGGGGTTATAATTCACCCCTCCACTTT | CASTSSRGYNSPLHF
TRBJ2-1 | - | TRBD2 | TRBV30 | TGTGCCTGGAGTACCCTAGCGGGAGTCGAGCAGTTCTTC | CAWSTLAGVEQFF
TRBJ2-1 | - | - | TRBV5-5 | TGTGCCAGCAGCTCCAGCGTGTCCAATGAGCAGTTCTTC | CASSSSVSNEQFF
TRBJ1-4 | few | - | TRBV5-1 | TGCGCCAGCAGCTTGTTACCCGGCCAAAGGCTGTTTTTT | CASSLLPGQRLFF
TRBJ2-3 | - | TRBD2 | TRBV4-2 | TGTGCCAGCAGCCAAGTAGCGGGAAACACAGATACGCAGTATTTT | CASSQVAGNTDTQYF
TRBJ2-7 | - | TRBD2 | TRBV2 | TGTGCCAGCAGTGGGGGGGGAGGCAGCGTCTACGAGCAGTACTTC | CASSGGGGSVYEQYF
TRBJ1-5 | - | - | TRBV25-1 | TGTGCCAGCAGTGTTTCCAGCAATCAGCCCCAGCATTTT | CASSVSSNQPQHF
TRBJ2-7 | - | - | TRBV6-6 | TGTGCCAGCAGGGTCGGGACCTCGGCTGAGCAGTACTTC | CASRVGTSAEQYF
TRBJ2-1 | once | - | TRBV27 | TGTGCCAGCATTGCAGGGTCTGGCAATGAGCAGTTCTTC | CASIAGSGNEQFF
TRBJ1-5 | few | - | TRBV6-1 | TGTGCCAGCAGTTTGACAGTTAGCAATCAGCCCCAGCATTTT | CASSLTVSNQPQHF
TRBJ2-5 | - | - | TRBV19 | TGTGCCAGTAGTATCCCCGGAGGGCGGCAAGAGACCCAGTACTTC | CASSIPGGRQETQYF
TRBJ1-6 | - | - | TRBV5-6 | TGTGCCAGCAGCCAAACCTATAATTCACCCCTCCACTTT | CASSQTYNSPLHF
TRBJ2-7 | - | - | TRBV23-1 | TGCGCCAGCAGTCAATCGAGATTGAGGGATCACTACGAGCAGTACTTC | CASSQSRLRDHYEQYF
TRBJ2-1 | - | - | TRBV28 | TGTGCCAGCAGTTTAAGTGTACATGAGCAGTTCTTC | CASSLSVHEQFF
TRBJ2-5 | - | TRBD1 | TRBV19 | TGTGCCAGTAGCAGCGGACAGGGCCAAGAGACCCAGTACTTC | CASSSGQGQETQYF
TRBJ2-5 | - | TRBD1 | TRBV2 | TGTGCCAGCACCAAACAGGGGGCGCGGGGAGAGACCCAGTACTTC | CASTKQGARGETQYF
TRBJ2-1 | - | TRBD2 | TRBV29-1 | TGCAGCGTTGGGGCGGGAGGTTACAATGAGCAGTTCTTC | CSVGAGGYNEQFF
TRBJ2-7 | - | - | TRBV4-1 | TGCGCCAGCAGCAAAGACCCATGGGCCCAGTACGAGCAGTACTTC | CASSKDPWAQYEQYF
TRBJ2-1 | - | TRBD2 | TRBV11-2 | TGTGCCAGCAGCTTAGGGGCGGGAGTTAAAAATGAGCAGTTCTTC | CASSLGAGVKNEQFF